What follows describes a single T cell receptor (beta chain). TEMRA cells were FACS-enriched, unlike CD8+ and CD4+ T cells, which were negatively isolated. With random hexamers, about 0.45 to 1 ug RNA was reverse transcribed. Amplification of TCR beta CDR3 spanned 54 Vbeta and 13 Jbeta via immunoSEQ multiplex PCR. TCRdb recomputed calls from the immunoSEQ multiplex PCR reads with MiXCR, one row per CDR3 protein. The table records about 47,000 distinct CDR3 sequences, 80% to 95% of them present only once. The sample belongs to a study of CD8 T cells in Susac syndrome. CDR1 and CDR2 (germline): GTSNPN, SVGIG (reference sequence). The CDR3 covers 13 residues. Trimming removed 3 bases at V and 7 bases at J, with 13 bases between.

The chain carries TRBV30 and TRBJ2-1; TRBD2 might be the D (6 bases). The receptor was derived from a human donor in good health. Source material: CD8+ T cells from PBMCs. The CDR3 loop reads CAWSLFRENEQFF. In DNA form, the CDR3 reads TGTGCCTGGAGCCTCTTCCGGGAGAATGAGCAGTTCTTC.